A single count supports the clone carrying this T cell receptor beta chain. This specimen comes from a study of blood T cell repertoires in COVID-19. Clones were sequenced by immunoSEQ multiplex PCR, and TCRdb holds only the in-frame ones, with some missing. The sample lists more than 75,000 clones, roughly four fifths occurring once. Source material: peripheral blood. This receptor was taken from a man in his sixties with acute or convalescent COVID-19.

In nucleotides, the CDR3 is TGTGCCCTGGAAAGACAGGGCGCTGGCTACACCTTC. Translated, it gives CALERQGAGYTF. The chain uses TRBV30 and TRBJ1-2; 7 bases are a match to TRBD1. V shed 8 bases and J 7 bases; nucleotides not matched to a gene: 10. Germline V gene data show CDR1 as GTSNPN and CDR2 as SVGIG (reference sequence). The length of the CDR3 is 12 residues.